This T cell receptor beta chain is from a study of blood T cell repertoires in COVID-19. Between the trimmed V and J ends, which lost 0 bases and 2 bases, there was a span of 11 bases. CDR1 is SGHNT and CDR2 is YYREEE in the germline V gene (reference sequence). The length of the CDR3 is 16 residues. Seattle's enrolled individuals joined amid active infection and were then monitored longitudinally. Original analysis: Amplification from reference gene primers served as the basis for estimated nucleated cell counts. Sequenced by immunoSEQ multiplex PCR; TCRdb stores in-frame clones only, minus some. V and J calls and clone size are those listed in that table; D and trimming were worked out from the DNA. The table includes 250,000 to 400,000 clones, 75% to 90% detected once.

The clonotype originates from a woman aged 25 to 45 with COVID-19, enrolled during active disease. The chain combines TRBV5-4 with TRBJ2-2; D gene ambiguous. Material: peripheral blood. The CDR3 is CASSLGIRSNTGELFF. CDR3 coding DNA: TGTGCCAGCAGCTTGGGGATTAGGAGCAACACCGGGGAGCTGTTTTTT.